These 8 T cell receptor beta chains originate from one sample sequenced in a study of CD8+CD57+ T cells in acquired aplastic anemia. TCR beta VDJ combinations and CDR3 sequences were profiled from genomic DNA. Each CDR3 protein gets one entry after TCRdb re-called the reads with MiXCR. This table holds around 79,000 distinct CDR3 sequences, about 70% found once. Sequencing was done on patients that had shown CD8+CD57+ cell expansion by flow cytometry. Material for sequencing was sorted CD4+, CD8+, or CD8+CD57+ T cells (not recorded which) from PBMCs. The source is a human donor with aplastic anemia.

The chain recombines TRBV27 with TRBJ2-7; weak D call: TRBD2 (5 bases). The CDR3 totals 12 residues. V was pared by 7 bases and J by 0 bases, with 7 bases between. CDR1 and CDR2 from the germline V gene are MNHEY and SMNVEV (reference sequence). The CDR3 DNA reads TGTGCCAGCACGGACTCCTCCTACGAGCAGTACTTC. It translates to CASTDSSYEQYF.

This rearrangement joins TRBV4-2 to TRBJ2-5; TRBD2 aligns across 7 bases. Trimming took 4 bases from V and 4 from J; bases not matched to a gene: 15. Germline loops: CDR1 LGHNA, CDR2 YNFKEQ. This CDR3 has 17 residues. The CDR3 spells CASSPRAEAGGGETQYF. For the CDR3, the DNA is TGTGCCAGCAGCCCCCGAGCGGAAGCCGGCGGGGGAGAGACCCAGTACTTC.

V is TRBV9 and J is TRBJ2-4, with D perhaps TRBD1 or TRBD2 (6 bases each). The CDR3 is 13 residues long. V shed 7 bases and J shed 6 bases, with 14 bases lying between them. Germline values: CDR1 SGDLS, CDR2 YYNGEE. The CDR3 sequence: CASSPTGANIQYF. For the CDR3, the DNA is TGTGCCAGCTCACCGACGGGGGCAAACATTCAGTACTTC.

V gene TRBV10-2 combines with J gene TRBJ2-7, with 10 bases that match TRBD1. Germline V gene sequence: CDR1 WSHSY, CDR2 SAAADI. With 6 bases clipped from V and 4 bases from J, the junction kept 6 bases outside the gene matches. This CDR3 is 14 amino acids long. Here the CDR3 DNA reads TGCGCCAGCAGACCTAGGGACAGGGGATACGAGCAGTACTTC. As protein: CASRPRDRGYEQYF.

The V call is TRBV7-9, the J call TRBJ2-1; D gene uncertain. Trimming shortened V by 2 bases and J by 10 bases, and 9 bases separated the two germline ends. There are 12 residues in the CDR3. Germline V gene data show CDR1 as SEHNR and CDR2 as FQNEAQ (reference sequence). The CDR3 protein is CASSLNQGEQFF. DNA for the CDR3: TGTGCCAGCAGCTTAAACCAAGGCGAGCAGTTCTTC. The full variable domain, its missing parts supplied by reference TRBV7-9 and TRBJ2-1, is DTGVSQNPRHKITKRGQNVTFRCDPISEHNRLYWYRQTLGQGPEFLTYFQNEAQLEKSRLLSDRFSAERPKGSFSTLEIQRTEQGDSAMYLCASSLNQGEQFFGPGTRLTVL.

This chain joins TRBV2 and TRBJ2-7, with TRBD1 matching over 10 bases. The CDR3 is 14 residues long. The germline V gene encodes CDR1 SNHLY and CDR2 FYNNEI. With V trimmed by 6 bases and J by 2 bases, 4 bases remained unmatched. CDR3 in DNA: TGTGCCAGCAGCCGCGGACAGGGGGCCTACGAGCAGTACTTC. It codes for CASSRGQGAYEQYF.

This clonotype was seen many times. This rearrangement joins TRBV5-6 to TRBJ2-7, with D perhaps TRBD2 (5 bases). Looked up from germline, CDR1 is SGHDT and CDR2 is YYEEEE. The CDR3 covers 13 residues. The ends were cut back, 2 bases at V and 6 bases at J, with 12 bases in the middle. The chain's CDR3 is CASSFGQGGEQYF. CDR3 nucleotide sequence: TGTGCCAGCAGCTTTGGGCAAGGAGGCGAGCAGTACTTC.

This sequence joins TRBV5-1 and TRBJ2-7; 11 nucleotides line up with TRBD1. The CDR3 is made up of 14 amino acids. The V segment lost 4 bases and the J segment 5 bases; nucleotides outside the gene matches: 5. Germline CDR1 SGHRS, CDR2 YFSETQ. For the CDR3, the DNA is TGCGCCAGCAGCGGGGACAGGGGGAGCGACGAGCAGTACTTC. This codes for CASSGDRGSDEQYF.